One and the same sample provided the 25 T cell receptor beta chains below, sequenced in a study of blood T cells in healthy people across ages. Next came a second PCR, run for about 7 to 12 cycles, which used a sample-barcoded 5' primer along with a J-beta primer mix. TCRdb ran MiXCR on the 5' RACE reads and lists one entry per CDR3 protein. The sample carries about a million distinct CDR3 sequences, roughly two fifths recorded once. The sample comprised blood. The receptor set was obtained from a man younger than 35 in good health.

This clonotype was picked up a small number of times. Germline and junction disagree at one end, which may indicate a read error. DNA of the CDR3: TGTGCCATCGGTGAGTCGAAGGGCCTTGGATCACCCCTCCACTTT. This codes for CAIGESKGLGSPLHF. This chain links TRBV10-3 with TRBJ1-6, with unresolved D. In germline, CDR1 is ENHRY, CDR2 SYGVKD. The CDR3 is 15 residues long.

V is TRBV15 and J is TRBJ1-1, with D unresolved. CDR3 size: 14 residues. V gave up 0 bases and J gave up 1 base, with 6 bases separating them. Germline V lookup: CDR1 LNHNV, CDR2 YYDKDF (reference sequence). CDR3 loop: CATSRDIANTEAFF. DNA for the CDR3: TGTGCCACCAGCAGAGATATAGCGAACACTGAAGCTTTCTTT.

J is TRBJ1-1 and V is TRBV9; D is uncertain. CDR1 SGDLS and CDR2 YYNGEE come from the germline V gene. There are 12 residues in the CDR3. V gave up 0 bases and J gave up 7 bases, with 7 bases separating them. The CDR3 region has the DNA TGTGCCAGCAGCGTAGGAAAGGGTGAAGCTTTCTTT. Encoded protein: CASSVGKGEAFF.

Note on this clonotype: Compared with germline, one end of the junction differs, possibly owing to a read error. The chain is built from TRBV15 and TRBJ2-1; 7 nucleotides agree with TRBD1. Germline V gene sequence: CDR1 LNHNV, CDR2 YYDKDF (reference sequence). The CDR3 sequence is 14 residues long. The CDR3 sequence: CATSREGQNNGQFF. DNA of the CDR3: TGTGCCACCAGCAGAGAGGGACAGAACAATGGGCAGTTCTTC.

V usage is TRBV4-3 and J usage is TRBJ2-3; TRBD2 matches 10 bases. The CDR3 covers 16 residues. The trim removed 2 bases at V and 0 bases at J, leaving 2 bases unmatched. CDR1 is LGHNA and CDR2 is YSLEER in the germline V gene. Written as DNA, the CDR3 is TGCGCCAGCAGCCAACAACTAGCGGGAAGCACAGATACGCAGTATTTT. It translates to CASSQQLAGSTDTQYF.

V and J are TRBV24-1 and TRBJ2-5; D is possibly TRBD2 (6 bases). CDR1 is KGHDR and CDR2 is SFDVKD in the germline V gene. Trimming pared 5 bases from V and 11 bases from J, leaving 20 bases between. The CDR3 contains 14 residues. DNA for the CDR3: TGTGCCACCAGTGGGCCTCGGGGGAACGATGAGCAGTACTTC. It translates to CATSGPRGNDEQYF.

A few counts support this clonotype. This chain links TRBV5-6 with TRBJ1-2, with D possibly being TRBD1 (5 bases). The CDR3 sequence is 16 residues long. CDR1 is SGHDT, CDR2 YYEEEE, per germline. V was cut by 4 bases and J by 0 bases, with 16 bases left in between. Written as DNA, the CDR3 is TGTGCCAGCAGCCCGTATAACGACAGCCCTAACTATGGCTACACCTTC. Translated: CASSPYNDSPNYGYTF.

The J gene is TRBJ2-5, the V gene TRBV7-7; no definite D call. The CDR3 loop spans 15 amino acids. Germline loops: CDR1 SSHAT, CDR2 FNYEAQ (reference sequence). Trimming took off 5 bases at V and 0 bases at J, with 13 bases between the two ends. CDR3 protein: CASSPHEKYQETQYF. As DNA, the CDR3 is TGTGCCAGCAGCCCTCATGAGAAGTACCAAGAGACCCAGTACTTC.

This clonotype was recorded a few times. V is TRBV20-1 and J is TRBJ2-3; D perhaps matches TRBD2 (6 bases). The CDR3 is made up of 16 amino acids. Germline V gene data show CDR1 as DFQATT and CDR2 as SNEGSKA (reference sequence). V lost 3 bases, J lost 0 bases, and 16 bases lay in between. The DNA of the CDR3 is TGCAGTGCTAGCACCCTAGCGTACTCTAGCACAGATACGCAGTATTTT. This sequence encodes CSASTLAYSSTDTQYF.

This clonotype was seen a handful of times. This rearrangement joins TRBV10-3 to TRBJ2-5; TRBD2 is a possible D gene (5 bases). CDR1 and CDR2 (germline): ENHRY, SYGVKD. The CDR3 spans 13 residues. V dropped 2 bases and J dropped 11 bases, with 15 bases sitting between them. This chain's CDR3 is CAISEGLVREQYF. The CDR3 DNA reads TGTGCCATCAGTGAGGGGCTGGTAAGGGAGCAGTACTTC.

The V and J genes are TRBV6-5 and TRBJ1-1; D might be TRBD1 (6 bases). Trimming removed 4 bases at V and 8 bases at J, with 14 bases between. The CDR3 loop spans 13 amino acids. Germline CDR1 is MNHEY and CDR2 is SVGAGI. As DNA, the CDR3 is TGTGCCAGCAGTTCTCCCGGACAGTCAGAAGCTTTCTTT. It is translated as CASSSPGQSEAFF.

Only a few counts were recorded for this clonotype. The chain links TRBV2 to TRBJ1-2, with D perhaps matching TRBD1 (5 bases). This CDR3 contains 14 residues. V gave up 4 bases and J gave up 2 bases, with 11 bases separating them. Per the germline V gene, CDR1 is SNHLY and CDR2 is FYNNEI. The chain's CDR3 is CASSAQGLNYGYTF. The CDR3 region has the DNA TGTGCCAGCAGTGCGCAGGGACTAAACTATGGCTACACCTTC.

The gene calls are TRBV9 and TRBJ2-3; 8 nucleotides line up with TRBD2. Germline V gene sequence: CDR1 SGDLS, CDR2 YYNGEE. This CDR3 is 15 amino acids long. Trimming removed 4 bases from V and 6 bases from J; junction bases left unmatched: 10. The CDR3 DNA follows: TGTGCCAGCAGCCTCTCCTCCCAGCGGGGGGATACGCAGTATTTT. This codes for CASSLSSQRGDTQYF.

This clonotype was seen more than once but under ten times. The chain combines TRBV4-1 with TRBJ2-1, with D unresolved. Germline CDR1 MGHRA, CDR2 YSYEKL. The CDR3 contains 12 residues. V gave up 1 base and J gave up 7 bases, with 5 bases separating them. This CDR3 reads CASSQVLNEQFF. CDR3 DNA sequence: TGCGCCAGCAGCCAAGTTTTGAATGAGCAGTTCTTC.

This chain links TRBV5-5 with TRBJ1-2; D possibly corresponds to TRBD1 (5 bases). The CDR3 spans 16 residues. Germline V gene data show CDR1 as SGHKS and CDR2 as YYEKEE (reference sequence). V gave up 0 bases and J gave up 5 bases, with 17 bases separating them. DNA of the CDR3: TGTGCCAGCAGCTTGGAGGGGATTTTAGTCGATTATGGCTACACCTTC. Encoded protein: CASSLEGILVDYGYTF.

In this sample, this clonotype turned up a few times. The CDR3 nucleotides are TGCAGTGCTAGTCGGCTACAAGAGACCCAGTACTTC. This translates into CSASRLQETQYF. The genes are TRBV20-1 and TRBJ2-5; D not resolved. CDR1 and CDR2 (germline): DFQATT, SNEGSKA (reference sequence). V was shortened by 3 bases and J by 2 bases, with 7 bases between the two germline ends. This CDR3 comprises 12 residues.

This clonotype was picked up a small number of times. CDR3 in DNA: TGTGCCAGCAGCTTAAATGATGGGGTGCAAACGACCTATGGCTACACCTTC. Translating gives CASSLNDGVQTTYGYTF. The rearrangement links TRBV5-5 to TRBJ1-2; D uncertain. V was clipped by 2 bases and J by 4 bases, with 21 bases between them. This CDR3 comprises 17 residues. In germline, CDR1 is SGHKS, CDR2 YYEKEE (reference sequence).

This clonotype was found once. This chain joins TRBV7-9 and TRBJ2-1, with D perhaps TRBD1 or TRBD2 (5 bases each). Trimming removed 0 bases at V and 10 bases at J, with 19 bases between. Germline assignment: CDR1 SEHNR and CDR2 FQNEAQ (reference sequence). The CDR3 length is 16 residues. The CDR3 sequence: CASSLAGDPLVREQFF. CDR3 bases: TGTGCCAGCAGCTTAGCGGGGGACCCTCTCGTTCGGGAGCAGTTCTTC.

This clonotype was found a few times. The gene calls are TRBV5-1 and TRBJ1-2; D remains unclear. Trimming shortened V by 4 bases and J by 0 bases, and 10 bases separated the two germline ends. Germline V lookup: CDR1 SGHRS, CDR2 YFSETQ. The CDR3 covers 14 residues. In nucleotides, the CDR3 is TGCGCCAGCAGCCTTAACGATCCTAACTATGGCTACACCTTC. It translates to CASSLNDPNYGYTF.

V and J are TRBV12-3 or TRBV12-4 and TRBJ2-5; TRBD2 matches 11 bases. V was clipped by 7 bases and J by 3 bases; unmatched bases: 13. The CDR3 is 17 amino acids. The CDR3 protein is CASNKATSGGEKETQYF. The CDR3 nucleotides read TGTGCCAGCAATAAGGCCACTAGCGGGGGAGAAAAAGAGACCCAGTACTTC.

In this sample, this clonotype turned up a few times. V is TRBV14 and J is TRBJ2-4, with D perhaps assigned TRBD1 or TRBD2 (6 bases each). V was trimmed by 0 bases and J by 0 bases, leaving 18 bases between them. The CDR3 length is 19 residues. Germline V gives CDR1 SGHDN, CDR2 FVKESK. The CDR3 protein is CASSQEGGQPLLAKNIQYF. The DNA of the CDR3 is TGTGCCAGCAGCCAAGAGGGGGGACAACCCTTGCTAGCCAAAAACATTCAGTACTTC.

The CDR3 nucleotides read TGTGCCAGCAGCTTAGGTGTTAGCAGAACCAATGAGCAGTTCTTC. It encodes CASSLGVSRTNEQFF. The chain has TRBV7-2 and TRBJ2-1; D remains ambiguous. CDR1 is SGHTA and CDR2 is FQGNSA in the germline V gene. CDR3 length: 15 amino acids. V was trimmed by 1 base and J by 6 bases, leaving 13 bases between them.

This clonotype has a handful of counts. V and J are TRBV6-1 and TRBJ2-5; TRBD2 aligns across 9 bases. CDR1 and CDR2 (germline): MNHNS, SASEGT. The CDR3 consists of 16 residues. Unmatched junction bases numbered 9, after V lost 1 base and J lost 6 bases. The CDR3 nucleotides are TGTGCCAGCAGTGAAGTCCGAGCGGGGGGCGATAAGACCCAGTACTTC. Its protein product is CASSEVRAGGDKTQYF.

This clonotype was seen more than once but under ten times. V gene TRBV9 combines with J gene TRBJ1-6; D is undetermined. The CDR3 is 16 amino acids. Germline V gene sequence: CDR1 SGDLS, CDR2 YYNGEE. V was clipped by 0 bases and J by 0 bases, with 7 bases between them. The CDR3 loop is CASSVERGSYNSPLHF. The CDR3 DNA is TGTGCCAGCAGCGTAGAACGGGGCTCCTATAATTCACCCCTCCACTTT.

The table lists this clonotype with many counts. The V call is TRBV7-9, the J call TRBJ1-4, with D tentatively TRBD1 (5 bases). CDR3 size: 15 residues. V was pared by 1 base and J by 4 bases, with 10 bases between. CDR1 is SEHNR, CDR2 FQNEAQ, per germline (reference sequence). The CDR3 region is CASSLDGTDNEKLFF. The CDR3 DNA reads TGTGCCAGCAGCTTAGACGGGACGGATAATGAAAAACTGTTTTTT.